The rows below give T cell receptor beta chains drawn from one sample of a study of T-cell reconstitution after alpha-beta-depleted transplantation in children. TCRdb itself ran the PCR reads through MiXCR, one entry per CDR3 protein. The top ten clones hold 3% to 4% of a sample with some 390,000 distinct CDR3 sequences, about a fifth of them seen once. Sequences were derived from PBMCs from the stem cell graft donor, sampled from the stem cell graft. These receptors originate from a human donor who donated a stem cell graft to a child with acute myeloid leukemia. Both conserved end residues are part of each CDR3. The order of the fields is clone size, J gene, D gene, V gene, CDR3 protein, CDR3 DNA. D genes are given only for firm matches. Clone size, where shown, is once, few, many, or a class for clones that have expanded.

few | TRBJ2-1 | TRBD2 | TRBV24-1 | CATSDRLTSGRFNEQFF | TGTGCCACCAGTGACCGCTTGACTAGCGGGAGATTCAATGAGCAGTTCTTC
- | TRBJ2-7 | - | TRBV3-1 | CASSQDTQLYEQYF | TGTGCCAGCAGCCAAGATACCCAGCTTTACGAGCAGTACTTC
many | TRBJ1-5 | - | TRBV6-5 | CASSYSTGTANQPQHF | TGTGCCAGCAGTTACTCCACCGGGACGGCGAATCAGCCCCAGCATTTT
few | TRBJ2-3 | - | TRBV6-5 | CASSYSILAARGTDTQYF | TGTGCCAGCAGTTACAGTATACTAGCAGCGCGGGGCACAGATACGCAGTATTTT
- | TRBJ2-7 | - | TRBV29-1 | CSVLRDNESYEQYF | TGCAGCGTCCTCCGGGACAACGAATCCTACGAGCAGTACTTC
- | TRBJ1-1 | - | TRBV7-9 | CASSLGQGNGAFF | TGTGCCAGCAGCTTAGGTCAGGGGAATGGAGCTTTCTTT
few | TRBJ2-7 | - | TRBV20-1 | CSARDALGGLYEQYF | TGCAGTGCTAGAGATGCTTTGGGGGGCCTGTACGAGCAGTACTTC
once | TRBJ2-5 | TRBD1 | TRBV20-1 | CSAPPGQGFKETQYF | TGCAGTGCTCCACCGGGACAGGGATTTAAAGAGACCCAGTACTTC
few | TRBJ2-1 | TRBD2 | TRBV6-4 | CASSASGRTGEGNEQFF | TGTGCCAGCAGCGCTAGCGGGAGGACGGGTGAGGGAAATGAGCAGTTCTTC
many | TRBJ2-3 | - | TRBV15 | CATSGRGARTRFSTDTQYF | TGTGCCACCAGCGGCCGGGGGGCAAGGACTAGATTTAGCACAGATACGCAGTATTTT
- | TRBJ2-3 | - | TRBV12-3/TRBV12-4 | CASSLSSAGITQYF | TGTGCCAGCAGCCTGTCTAGCGCTGGAATTACGCAGTATTTT
few | TRBJ1-1 | - | TRBV2 | CASRWGITTNTEAFF | TGTGCCAGCAGGTGGGGGATAACTACGAACACTGAAGCTTTCTTT
few | TRBJ2-5 | - | TRBV5-1 | CASSLYREETQYF | TGCGCCAGCAGCTTGTACCGGGAAGAGACCCAGTACTTC
- | TRBJ1-3 | - | TRBV12-3/TRBV12-4 | CASSLYSGNTIYF | TGTGCCAGCAGTTTATACAGTGGAAACACCATATATTTT
few | TRBJ2-1 | - | TRBV5-1 | CASSLVRENEQFF | TGCGCCAGCAGCTTGGTGAGGGAGAATGAGCAGTTCTTC
few | TRBJ1-2 | TRBD1 | TRBV12-3/TRBV12-4 | CASSLGTGAGYTF | TGTGCCAGCAGTTTGGGGACAGGGGCTGGCTACACCTTC
- | TRBJ2-2 | TRBD2 | TRBV25-1 | CASSVTGGPNTGELFF | TGTGCCAGCAGTGTAACGGGGGGGCCGAACACCGGGGAGCTGTTTTTT
- | TRBJ1-1 | - | TRBV5-1 | CASSLSGPWNTEAFF | TGCGCCAGCAGCTTGTCAGGGCCCTGGAACACTGAAGCTTTCTTT
few | TRBJ2-3 | - | TRBV29-1 | CSVNRDTSTDTQYF | TGCAGCGTCAACCGGGACACCAGCACAGATACGCAGTATTTT
- | TRBJ1-5 | - | TRBV20-1 | CSASLPRGRRDQPQHF | TGCAGTGCTTCCCTCCCCAGGGGAAGGAGGGATCAGCCCCAGCATTTT
few | TRBJ2-2 | - | TRBV18 | CASSPRVQGSTANTGELFF | TGTGCCAGCTCACCACGGGTTCAAGGCAGCACTGCGAACACCGGGGAGCTGTTTTTT
many | TRBJ2-1 | - | TRBV15 | CATSGPGRSYNEQFF | TGTGCCACCAGCGGACCGGGACGCTCCTACAATGAGCAGTTCTTC
- | TRBJ2-5 | - | TRBV9 | CASSVTQGGETQYF | TGTGCCAGCAGCGTAACTCAGGGCGGGGAGACCCAGTACTTC
- | TRBJ1-1 | - | TRBV20-1 | CSARYRGVNTEAFF | TGCAGTGCCAGATACCGGGGAGTGAACACTGAAGCTTTCTTT
- | TRBJ2-3 | - | TRBV29-1 | CSVGRSGADTQYF | TGCAGCGTTGGGCGCTCGGGTGCAGATACGCAGTATTTT
- | TRBJ2-1 | TRBD1 | TRBV24-1 | CATSDLHRQGWNEQFF | TGTGCCACCAGTGATCTCCATCGACAGGGATGGAATGAGCAGTTCTTC
- | TRBJ2-5 | - | TRBV10-1 | CASSAPNQETQYF | TGCGCCAGCAGTGCCCCGAACCAAGAGACCCAGTACTTC
few | TRBJ2-1 | - | TRBV29-1 | CSVKGNEQFF | TGCAGCGTTAAGGGCAATGAGCAGTTCTTC
- | TRBJ2-6 | - | TRBV6-2/TRBV6-3 | CASSYTVAPLTF | TGTGCCAGCAGTTACACCGTTGCTCCACTAACTTTC
few | TRBJ2-2 | TRBD2 | TRBV7-2 | CAQRDSPGPGELFF | TGTGCCCAGCGGGATTCGCCTGGCCCCGGGGAGCTGTTTTTT
- | TRBJ2-1 | - | TRBV15 | CATSSAGSYNEQFF | TGTGCCACCAGCAGCGCGGGCTCCTACAATGAGCAGTTCTTC
many | TRBJ2-5 | - | TRBV12-3/TRBV12-4 | CASSLNAAAQETQYF | TGTGCCAGCAGTTTAAACGCGGCGGCACAAGAGACCCAGTACTTC
- | TRBJ2-4 | TRBD2 | TRBV29-1 | CSVVSGRGVQYF | TGCAGCGTGGTTAGCGGGAGGGGCGTTCAGTACTTC
- | TRBJ1-4 | - | TRBV5-1 | CASTITGVNEKLFF | TGCGCCAGCACTATAACAGGCGTTAATGAAAAACTGTTTTTT
- | TRBJ1-4 | - | TRBV25-1 | CASSDWEPTNEKLFF | TGTGCCAGCAGTGATTGGGAGCCAACTAATGAAAAACTGTTTTTT
- | TRBJ2-7 | - | TRBV27 | CASGLNGMTYEQYF | TGTGCCAGCGGGTTGAACGGGATGACCTACGAGCAGTACTTC
few | TRBJ2-3 | TRBD1 | TRBV29-1 | CSVGQGKEADTQYF | TGCAGCGTTGGACAGGGAAAGGAAGCAGATACGCAGTATTTT
- | TRBJ1-1 | - | TRBV20-1 | CSARVLSHTEAFF | TGCAGTGCTAGAGTCCTAAGTCACACTGAAGCTTTCTTT
- | TRBJ1-6 | - | TRBV20-1 | CSANPRTAHNSPLHF | TGCAGTGCTAACCCACGGACAGCACATAATTCACCCCTCCACTTT
- | TRBJ2-1 | - | TRBV6-2/TRBV6-3 | CASSSLQKQFF | TGTGCCAGCAGTAGCCTTCAGAAGCAGTTCTTC
- | TRBJ2-7 | TRBD1 | TRBV20-1 | CSASDPGTGWEQYF | TGCAGTGCTAGTGACCCCGGGACAGGTTGGGAGCAGTACTTC
- | TRBJ1-5 | TRBD1 | TRBV6-1 | CASSQGQGNQPQHF | TGTGCCAGCAGTCAGGGACAGGGCAATCAGCCCCAGCATTTT
- | TRBJ2-5 | - | TRBV6-1 | CASMRTYQETQYF | TGTGCCAGCATGCGAACGTACCAAGAGACCCAGTACTTC
few | TRBJ2-7 | TRBD2 | TRBV29-1 | CSVEAGGGYEQYF | TGCAGCGTTGAGGCGGGGGGCGGTTACGAGCAGTACTTC
- | TRBJ2-1 | - | TRBV5-1 | CASSSGALHNEQFF | TGCGCCAGCAGCTCCGGCGCGCTGCACAATGAGCAGTTCTTC
many | TRBJ2-1 | TRBD2 | TRBV11-2 | CASSLDLAGVEQFF | TGTGCCAGCAGCTTAGACCTAGCGGGAGTTGAGCAGTTCTTC
- | TRBJ2-1 | TRBD2 | TRBV28 | CASSFAGGYNEQFF | TGTGCCAGCAGTTTTGCGGGAGGGTACAATGAGCAGTTCTTC
- | TRBJ2-1 | - | TRBV5-5 | CASSLMADSYNEQFF | TGTGCCAGCAGCTTGATGGCGGACTCCTACAATGAGCAGTTCTTC